The 13 T cell receptor beta chains listed next were all sequenced from one sample in a study of T cell repertoires in cytomegalovirus infection. Using its own MiXCR run on the reads, TCRdb lists one record per CDR3 protein. The sample records about 180,000 distinct CDR3 sequences, about an eighth being singletons. The sequenced material came from PBMCs. These receptors all stem from a human donor in good health (CMV status not recorded). Some clones in this sample may be carry-over from other donors' samples.

Ten or more counts support this clonotype. V and J are TRBV7-9 and TRBJ2-7; possible D gene TRBD1, 6 bases. V shed 5 bases and J shed 3 bases, with 17 bases lying between them. The CDR3 totals 15 residues. CDR1 SEHNR and CDR2 FQNEAQ come from the germline V gene (reference sequence). CDR3 nucleotide sequence: TGTGCCAGCAGCGTGGGCAGGACAGCTGTCTACGAGCAGTACTTC. Protein: CASSVGRTAVYEQYF. The full variable domain, rest sourced from reference TRBV7-9 and TRBJ2-7, is DTGVSQNPRHKITKRGQNVTFRCDPISEHNRLYWYRQTLGQGPEFLTYFQNEAQLEKSRLLSDRFSAERPKGSFSTLEIQRTEQGDSAMYLCASSVGRTAVYEQYFGPGTRLTVT.

This clonotype was seen a few times. This chain connects TRBV5-5 to TRBJ2-7; TRBD2 matches at 10 bases. The CDR3 extends over 15 amino acids. Germline values: CDR1 SGHKS, CDR2 YYEKEE (reference sequence). The J segment lost 4 bases and the V segment lost 3 bases, leaving 7 bases of the junction unmatched. The CDR3 nucleotides read TGTGCCAGCAGCTCGCCGGGACTAGCGAGGTACGAGCAGTACTTC. Translating gives CASSSPGLARYEQYF.

This clonotype has a handful of counts. The chain recombines TRBV19 with TRBJ2-2; TRBD1 matches at 10 bases. The junction had 6 bases not matched to a gene; V was cut back by 7 bases and J by 4 bases. This CDR3 is 15 amino acids long. Germline CDR1 and CDR2: LNHDA and SQIVND (reference sequence). The chain's CDR3 is CASKEGQGSTGELFF. CDR3 coding DNA: TGTGCCAGTAAGGAGGGACAGGGGAGCACCGGGGAGCTGTTTTTT.

The chain combines TRBV28 with TRBJ1-6; the D gene is possibly TRBD1 (6 bases). This CDR3 comprises 15 residues. V lost 6 bases, J lost 1 base, and 10 bases lay in between. Germline V lookup: CDR1 MDHEN, CDR2 SYDVKM. As DNA, the CDR3 is TGTGCCAGCAGCACAGACAGGTCCTATAATTCACCCCTCCACTTT. The encoded protein is CASSTDRSYNSPLHF.

Only a few counts were recorded for this clonotype. The CDR3 spells CASRHTGSGGSYTEAFF. CDR3 nucleotides: TGTGCCAGCAGGCATACAGGGAGCGGTGGATCGTACACTGAAGCTTTCTTT. This chain connects TRBV6-2 or TRBV6-3 to TRBJ1-1, with D perhaps TRBD1 (6 bases). The CDR3 is 17 amino acids. Germline lookup yields CDR1 MNHEY and CDR2 SVGEGT. V was clipped by 6 bases and J by 3 bases, with 23 bases between them.

The chain has TRBV28 and TRBJ2-5; a possible D gene is TRBD2 (5 bases). This CDR3 contains 16 residues. CDR1 MDHEN and CDR2 SYDVKM come from the germline V gene. Between the trimmed V and J ends, which lost 5 bases and 0 bases, there was a span of 16 bases. The DNA of the CDR3 is TGTGCCAGCAGTAGGACCCTAGCAGCATACCAAGAGACCCAGTACTTC. It is translated as CASSRTLAAYQETQYF.

This clonotype is a singleton in its sample. The chain employs TRBV5-5 and TRBJ2-7; TRBD2 matches 7 bases. CDR1 SGHKS and CDR2 YYEKEE come from the germline V gene (reference sequence). The CDR3 extends over 14 amino acids. V was pared by 1 base and J by 7 bases, with 8 bases of the junction left unmatched. In nucleotides, the CDR3 is TGTGCCAGCAGCTTGACTAGCGCTTGGGGTGAGCAGTACTTC. It is translated as CASSLTSAWGEQYF. Complete variable domain (other parts from reference TRBV5-5 and TRBJ2-7): DAGVTQSPTHLIKTRGQQVTLRCSPISGHKSVSWYQQVLGQGPQFIFQYYEKEERGRGNFPDRFSARQFPNYSSELNVNALLLGDSALYLCASSLTSAWGEQYFGPGTRLTVT.

This chain joins TRBV7-3 and TRBJ2-1; tentative D call: TRBD1 (6 bases). The CDR3 runs 15 residues. Trimming removed 5 bases at V and 7 bases at J, with 18 bases between. CDR1 and CDR2 (germline): SGHTA, FQGTGA. This CDR3 is CASSKQGGGWNEQFF. CDR3 DNA sequence: TGTGCCAGCAGCAAACAGGGTGGGGGATGGAATGAGCAGTTCTTC.

This chain uses TRBV30 with TRBJ2-1, with TRBD1 identical over 9 bases. CDR3 length: 15 residues. Trimming at V came to 4 bases and at J to 10 bases, leaving 14 bases not matched to a gene. Germline assignment: CDR1 GTSNPN and CDR2 SVGIG (reference sequence). The CDR3 DNA follows: TGTGCCTGGACCTCTTGGGGACAGGGAGGTGGGGAGCAGTTCTTC. Translating it yields CAWTSWGQGGGEQFF.

CDR3 coding DNA: TGTGCCAGCAGCGTCCCTAGGGGGTTGAGGGCAGATACGCAGTATTTT. This codes for CASSVPRGLRADTQYF. The chain has TRBV11-3 and TRBJ2-3, with a tentative D call TRBD1 (6 bases). V shed 5 bases and J shed 4 bases, with 19 bases lying between them. Germline V gene data show CDR1 as SGHNT and CDR2 as YENEEA. The CDR3 has 16 amino acids.

The sample holds many counts of this clonotype. The V and J genes are TRBV25-1 and TRBJ2-5, with a weak D call TRBD2 (5 bases). Germline values: CDR1 MGHDK, CDR2 SYGVNS. The CDR3 spans 16 residues. Trimming took 1 base from V and 0 from J, leaving 12 bases between them. The CDR3 bases are TGTGCCAGCAGTGAATCCCCTCCGGGGAACCAAGAGACCCAGTACTTC. Protein: CASSESPPGNQETQYF.

The gene calls are TRBV6-2 or TRBV6-3 and TRBJ2-1; D unresolved. CDR1 is MNHEY, CDR2 SVGEGT, per germline. Trimming left V 0 bases short and J 2 bases short, with 8 bases between. The CDR3 covers 15 residues. CDR3 loop: CASSYSVVTYNEQFF. CDR3 DNA: TGTGCCAGCAGTTACTCGGTCGTAACCTACAATGAGCAGTTCTTC.

This clonotype was seen a few times. V gene TRBV28 combines with J gene TRBJ2-5; D may be TRBD1 (6 bases). The V end lost 6 bases, the J end lost 1 base, and 15 bases lay between the germline ends. The CDR3 contains 15 residues. Germline CDR1 MDHEN, CDR2 SYDVKM. The CDR3 region has the DNA TGTGCCAGCAGGTCTCCCCAGGGGAGCCAAGAGACCCAGTACTTC. The encoded protein is CASRSPQGSQETQYF. The whole variable domain, remainder taken from reference TRBV28 and TRBJ2-5, is DVKVTQSSRYLVKRTGEKVFLECVQDMDHENMFWYRQDPGLGLRLIYFSYDVKMKEKGDIPEGYSVSREKKERFSLILESASTNQTSMYLCASRSPQGSQETQYFGPGTRLLVL.